A selection of T cell receptor beta chains follows, all from one sample in a study of T cell repertoires in cytomegalovirus infection. TCRdb re-called the reads through MiXCR, storing one row per CDR3 protein. Altogether a few hundred thousand distinct CDR3 sequences are present, roughly 36% being singletons, with the ten largest covering approximately 15%. Their antigen targets remain unknown. Sequenced material: cultured PBMCs, taken from culture after CMV antigen stimulation. Receptor source: a human donor in good health (CMV status not recorded). Some clones in this sample may be carry-over from other donors' samples. CDR3s include the opening cysteine and the closing phenylalanine or tryptophan. Fields, in order: V gene, J gene, clone size, D gene, CDR3 DNA, CDR3 protein. D genes are given only for firm matches. Size is stated for part of the rows, as once, few or many counts, or as a class when the clone is expanded.

TRBV12-3/TRBV12-4,TRBJ2-4,-,-,TGTGCCAGCAGTTGGGGACGTGGCCCGGCAAACATTCAGTACTTC,CASSWGRGPANIQYF
TRBV24-1,TRBJ2-7,-,-,TGTGCCACCAGTGATTTGTCGGGCGGACCTTACGAGCAGTACTTC,CATSDLSGGPYEQYF
TRBV7-6,TRBJ2-2,-,TRBD1,TGTGCCAGCAGCCACAGCCCCCGACAGGGGGGAACCGGGGAGCTGTTTTTT,CASSHSPRQGGTGELFF
TRBV5-3,TRBJ2-1,few,-,TGTGCCAGCAGCTTGCTGAGGGCTGAGCAGTTCTTC,CASSLLRAEQFF
TRBV7-9,TRBJ2-7,-,TRBD2,TGTGCCAGCAGCTCCCCGACTAGCGGAAGCTCCTACGAGCAGTACTTC,CASSSPTSGSSYEQYF
TRBV6-6,TRBJ1-5,-,-,TGTGCCAGCACGGTAGGGGCAGGGAGACACAATCAGCCCCAGCATTTT,CASTVGAGRHNQPQHF
TRBV10-3,TRBJ2-7,-,TRBD1,TGTGCCATCATGCCGGGACAGGGAAGTTACGAGCAGTACTTC,CAIMPGQGSYEQYF
TRBV28,TRBJ2-1,-,-,TGTGCCAGCAGTTTATCGGTCGGAATCGGGCAGTTCTTC,CASSLSVGIGQFF
TRBV20-1,TRBJ1-3,-,-,TGCAGTGCTACGTCCGGAAACACCATATATTTT,CSATSGNTIYF
TRBV14,TRBJ2-1,-,-,TGTGCCAGCAGCCAAGAAATCGGTAGTCTCGGTGAGCAGTTCTTC,CASSQEIGSLGEQFF
TRBV11-2,TRBJ1-2,-,-,TGTGCCAGCAGCTCTGGTCCAGTGTATGGCTACACCTTC,CASSSGPVYGYTF
TRBV19,TRBJ1-2,-,-,TGTGCCAGTAGTAGGGCAGGGAATTTCTTATATGGCTACACCTTC,CASSRAGNFLYGYTF
TRBV27,TRBJ1-2,few,-,TGTGCCAGCAGCCAGTCGGGCTCCTATGGCTACACCTTC,CASSQSGSYGYTF
TRBV7-2,TRBJ2-3,many,TRBD1,TGTGCCAGCAGCCTAGTGTGGGGACAGAGCACAGATACGCAGTATTTT,CASSLVWGQSTDTQYF
TRBV2,TRBJ2-1,-,TRBD1,TGTGCCAGCAAACAGGGGGAAACCCTCTACAATGAGCAGTTCTTC,CASKQGETLYNEQFF
TRBV7-9,TRBJ2-1,-,TRBD2,TGTGCCAGCAGCCCAAGGACTAGATCCTACAATGAGCAGTTCTTC,CASSPRTRSYNEQFF
TRBV3-1,TRBJ2-5,-,-,TGTGCCAGCAGCCAAGATACCCAGCAAGAGACCCAGTACTTC,CASSQDTQQETQYF
TRBV2,TRBJ1-1,-,-,TGTGCCAGCAGGAATACAGGCACTGAAGCTTTCTTT,CASRNTGTEAFF
TRBV20-1,TRBJ2-3,few,-,TGCAGTGCTAGACTGCCCGCAGATACGCAGTATTTT,CSARLPADTQYF
TRBV12-3/TRBV12-4,TRBJ1-1,-,-,TGTGCCAGCAGTTTAGCGGGGCCGGGCACTGAAGCTTTCTTT,CASSLAGPGTEAFF
TRBV6-2/TRBV6-3,TRBJ1-5,few,-,TGTGCCAGCAGTTACTTCAGACAGGACAATCAGCCCCAGCATTTT,CASSYFRQDNQPQHF
TRBV19,TRBJ2-1,-,TRBD1,TGTGCCAGTAGTGACAGGGGCAAGGATGAGCAGTTCTTC,CASSDRGKDEQFF
TRBV20-1,TRBJ1-5,-,TRBD1,TGCAGTGCTAGACGATCCGGGACAGATGTCAATCAGCCCCAGCATTTT,CSARRSGTDVNQPQHF
TRBV6-5,TRBJ2-1,many,TRBD2,TGTGCCAGCAGTTCACCGACTAGCGGGTACAATGAGCAGTTCTTC,CASSSPTSGYNEQFF
TRBV6-2/TRBV6-3,TRBJ1-1,few,-,TGTGCCAGCAGCCATTTAAACAGGGCGTCGACTGAAGCTTTCTTT,CASSHLNRASTEAFF
TRBV7-2,TRBJ2-3,-,-,TGTGCCAGCAGCTTGAGGGAGGTGGATACGCAGTATTTT,CASSLREVDTQYF
TRBV4-1,TRBJ2-3,few,TRBD2,TGCGCCAGCAGCCAAGGACTAGCGGGAGGGCCAGATACGCAGTATTTT,CASSQGLAGGPDTQYF
TRBV6-2/TRBV6-3,TRBJ1-2,many,TRBD1,TGTGCCAGCACCAAGACAGGGGTCGGCTACACCTTC,CASTKTGVGYTF
TRBV6-5,TRBJ2-3,-,-,TGTGCCAGCACCCTAGGGGGAGGGACAGCGGGAGATACGCAGTATTTT,CASTLGGGTAGDTQYF
TRBV20-1,TRBJ2-1,once,-,TGCAGTGTCTCCGAGGGGCCCGTATATGATGAGCAGTTCTTC,CSVSEGPVYDEQFF
TRBV28,TRBJ2-2,-,-,TGTGCCAGCAGTTTAAGGGGGAGCGGGGCATCCGGGGAGCTGTTTTTT,CASSLRGSGASGELFF
TRBV6-6,TRBJ2-3,-,-,TGTGCCAGCAGTTACCTGGGAGATACGCAGTATTTT,CASSYLGDTQYF
TRBV28,TRBJ2-1,-,TRBD2,TGTGCCAGCAAGTCGGTAGCGGGACCCACGGATGAGCAGTTCTTC,CASKSVAGPTDEQFF
TRBV7-2,TRBJ2-1,-,-,TGTGCCAGCACCAAATCCCCCGGACCTTACAATGAGCAGTTCTTC,CASTKSPGPYNEQFF
TRBV29-1,TRBJ1-1,-,TRBD1,TGCAGCGTGGCGGACAGGGGAGGCCTAGAAGCTTTCTTT,CSVADRGGLEAFF
TRBV20-1,TRBJ1-2,-,-,TGCAGTGCTAGAGATACTGTGACCTATGGCTACACCTTC,CSARDTVTYGYTF
TRBV5-4,TRBJ2-1,few,-,TGTGCCAGCAGCTTGGCCCCACTAGAGCAGTTCTTC,CASSLAPLEQFF
TRBV28,TRBJ2-3,-,TRBD2,TGTGCCAGCAGGACGACTAGCGGATATACAGATACGCAGTATTTT,CASRTTSGYTDTQYF
TRBV7-9,TRBJ2-3,many,TRBD2,TGTGCCAGCTTGGCGGGAGGCCCCCCCACAGATACGCAGTATTTT,CASLAGGPPTDTQYF
TRBV11-3,TRBJ2-1,-,TRBD2,TGTGCCAGCGGGGGGGGGGACAATGAGCAGTTCTTC,CASGGGDNEQFF